These 9 T cell receptor beta chains came from one sample sequenced in a study of OX40 agonist ivuxolimab in advanced cancers. Profiled with immunoSEQ multiplex PCR; TCRdb holds only in-frame clones, not every one. Of approximately 79,000 clones in the sample, 85% were seen once. The sequenced sample was CD4+ or CD8+ T cells sorted from blood, obtained in a trial of the OX40 agonist ivuxolimab. These TCRs come from an adult with an advanced solid tumor such as melanoma, head and neck, liver or kidney cancer.

This chain uses TRBV30 with TRBJ1-5; D remains unclear. The CDR3 has 13 residues. Trimming stripped 5 bases from V and 0 bases from J, with 8 bases between. CDR1 GTSNPN and CDR2 SVGIG come from the germline V gene (reference sequence). CDR3 nucleotides: TGTGCCTGGGCCGGGAGTAGCAATCAGCCCCAGCATTTT. Translated, it gives CAWAGSSNQPQHF.

This sequence joins TRBV15 and TRBJ1-2; 7 positions agree with TRBD1. The germline V gene has CDR1 LNHNV and CDR2 YYDKDF (reference sequence). V trimming: 5 bases; J trimming: 8 bases; junction bases outside the gene matches: 8. CDR3 length: 13 residues. The CDR3 DNA reads as TGTGCCACCAGCGTAGGGGGCGTTTTAGGCTACACCTTC. Translation gives CATSVGGVLGYTF.

The CDR3 reads CASRQPGQGATEAFF. As DNA, the CDR3 is TGTGCCAGCAGACAACCGGGACAGGGGGCGACTGAAGCTTTCTTT. The chain employs TRBV6-5 and TRBJ1-1, with 12 bases aligning to TRBD1. The CDR3 covers 15 residues. Looked up from germline, CDR1 is MNHEY and CDR2 is SVGAGI. The V gene end was trimmed by 6 bases and the J gene end by 5 bases; junction bases not matched to a gene: 7.

The chain has TRBV30 and TRBJ1-1, with a possible D match to TRBD1 (5 bases). Germline assignment: CDR1 GTSNPN and CDR2 SVGIG (reference sequence). V was pared by 3 bases and J by 4 bases, with 18 bases between. The CDR3 is 15 residues long. CDR3 protein: CAWRVEELGTTEAFF. The CDR3 DNA sequence: TGTGCCTGGAGAGTTGAGGAACTAGGGACCACTGAAGCTTTCTTT.

CDR3 amino acids: CSATRADGQHF. CDR3 sequence (DNA): TGCAGTGCCACTCGGGCTGACGGACAGCATTTT. The gene calls are TRBV20-1 and TRBJ1-5; the D is unclear. The germline V gene encodes CDR1 DFQATT and CDR2 SNEGSKA (reference sequence). This CDR3 is built from 11 residues. V was clipped by 6 bases and J by 13 bases, with 16 bases between them.

This clone is a singleton in its sample. This rearrangement joins TRBV9 to TRBJ1-2; 10 bases align to TRBD1. Germline V gene lookup returns CDR1 SGDLS and CDR2 YYNGEE. This CDR3 is built from 15 residues. J gave up 2 bases and V 6 bases, and 7 bases lay outside the gene matches. The chain's CDR3 is CASTLEGQGNYGYTF. CDR3 in DNA: TGTGCCAGCACCTTAGAGGGACAGGGGAACTATGGCTACACCTTC.

This clone was seen only once. The chain recombines TRBV5-5 with TRBJ2-7; TRBD1 agrees at 7 bases. CDR1 is SGHKS and CDR2 is YYEKEE in the germline V gene (reference sequence). The CDR3 loop spans 15 amino acids. Losses at the gene ends were 2 bases for V and 0 bases for J; bases not matched to a gene: 5. The CDR3 reads CASSLTGQSSYEQYF. Here the CDR3 DNA reads TGTGCCAGCAGCTTAACGGGACAGAGCTCCTACGAGCAGTACTTC.

V is TRBV4-3 and J is TRBJ2-1; the D gene could be TRBD1 or TRBD2 (6 bases each). The germline CDR1 and CDR2 sequences are LGHNA and YSLEER. CDR3 length: 16 amino acids. Trimming cost V 0 bases and J 4 bases, with 13 bases left between them. The CDR3 protein is CASSQDFPGAYNEQFF. CDR3 DNA: TGCGCCAGCAGCCAAGATTTCCCGGGGGCTTACAATGAGCAGTTCTTC.

The chain is built from TRBV30 and TRBJ2-1; 16 bases are a match to TRBD2. The V gene's germline CDR1 is GTSNPN and CDR2 SVGIG (reference sequence). The trim removed 2 bases at V and 10 bases at J, leaving 5 bases unmatched. The CDR3 spans 15 residues. CDR3: CAWSPGLAGGGEQFF. Written as DNA, the CDR3 is TGTGCCTGGAGTCCGGGACTAGCGGGAGGGGGGGAGCAGTTCTTC.